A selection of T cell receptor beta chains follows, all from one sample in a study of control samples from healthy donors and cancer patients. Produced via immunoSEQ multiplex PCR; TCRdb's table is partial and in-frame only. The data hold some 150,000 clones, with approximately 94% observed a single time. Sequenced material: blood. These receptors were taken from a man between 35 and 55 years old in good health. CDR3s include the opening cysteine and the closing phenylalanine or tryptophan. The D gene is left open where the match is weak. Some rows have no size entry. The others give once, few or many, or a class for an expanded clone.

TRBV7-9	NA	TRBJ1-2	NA	TGTGCCAGCAGCTTAGGACCTCTCTATGGCTACACCTTC	CASSLGPLYGYTF
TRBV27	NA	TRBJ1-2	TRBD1	TGTGCCAGCAGGGACAGGAGCTCTGGCTACACCTTC	CASRDRSSGYTF
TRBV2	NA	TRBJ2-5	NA	TGTGCCAGCAGCCCTACAGGGTTAGTTGGGGAGACCCAGTACTTC	CASSPTGLVGETQYF
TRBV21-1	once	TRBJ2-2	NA	TGTGCCAGCAGCATTCGCCCCGGGGAGCTGTTTTTT	CASSIRPGELFF
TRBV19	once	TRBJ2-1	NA	TGTGCCAGTAGTATAGGTCGGCTAGCCAATGAGCAGTTCTTC	CASSIGRLANEQFF
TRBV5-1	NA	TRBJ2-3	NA	TGCGCCAGCTCTAGGGCAGGGTTGACTGATACGCAGTATTTT	CASSRAGLTDTQYF
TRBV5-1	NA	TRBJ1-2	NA	TGCGCCAGCAGCTTGGAGGACGGCGGCGGCTACACCTTC	CASSLEDGGGYTF
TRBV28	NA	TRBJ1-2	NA	TGTGCCAGCTTTGCCGGGACAACGTTAAACTATGGCTACACCTTC	CASFAGTTLNYGYTF
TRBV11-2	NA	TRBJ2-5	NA	TGTGCCAGCAGCTTATCGGGCACCCAAGAGACCCAGTACTTC	CASSLSGTQETQYF
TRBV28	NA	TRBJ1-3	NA	TGTGCCAGCAGTTTAACCCTATCTGGAAACACCATATATTTT	CASSLTLSGNTIYF
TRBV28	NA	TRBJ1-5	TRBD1	TGTGCCAGCAGCCACTACAGGGGGAGTCAGCCCCAGCATTTT	CASSHYRGSQPQHF
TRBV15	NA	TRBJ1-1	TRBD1	TGTGCCACCAGCAGCTCCGGGACAGGGGGCACTGAAGCTTTCTTT	CATSSSGTGGTEAFF
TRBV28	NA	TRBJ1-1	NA	TGTGCCAGCACCCAGAGTGACACTGAAGCTTTCTTT	CASTQSDTEAFF
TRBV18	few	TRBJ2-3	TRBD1	TGTGCCAGCTCACCCGGACAGGGCACAGATACGCAGTATTTT	CASSPGQGTDTQYF
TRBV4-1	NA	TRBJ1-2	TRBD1	TGCGCCAGCAGCCGAAATCCCGGGACAGGGGAAACTGGCTACACCTTC	CASSRNPGTGETGYTF
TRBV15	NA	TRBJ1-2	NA	TGTGCCACCACCCAAGGGGGGGGCTCTTATGGCTACACCTTC	CATTQGGGSYGYTF
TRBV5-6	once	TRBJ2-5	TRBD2	TGTGCCAGCAGCTTATATACAAGCGGGAGGGCCCGAGAGACCCAGTACTTC	CASSLYTSGRARETQYF
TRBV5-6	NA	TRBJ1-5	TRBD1	TGTGCCAGCAGCAGGACAGGGCGGAGAGACAATCAGCCCCAGCATTTT	CASSRTGRRDNQPQHF
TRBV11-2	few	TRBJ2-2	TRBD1	TGTGCCAGCAGCTCCTTAACAGGGGTCAGCACCGGGGAGCTGTTTTTT	CASSSLTGVSTGELFF
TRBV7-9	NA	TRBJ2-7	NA	TGTGCCAGCAGCTTACACTGGGGCAGGGGCTTCTCCTACGAGCAGTACTTC	CASSLHWGRGFSYEQYF
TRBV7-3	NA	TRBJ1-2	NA	TGTGCCAGCAGCTTATCCAGGGCGGAAGGCTACACCTTC	CASSLSRAEGYTF
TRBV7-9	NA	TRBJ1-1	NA	TGTGCCAGCAGCTTGGACACCAACACTGAAGCTTTCTTT	CASSLDTNTEAFF
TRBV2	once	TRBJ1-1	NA	TGTGCCAGCAGTGGGGTCCGGCGGCGGACTGAAGCTTTCTTT	CASSGVRRRTEAFF
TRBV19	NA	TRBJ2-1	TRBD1	TGTGCCAGTGTCGGGACAGGGCGCCACAATGAGCAGTTCTTC	CASVGTGRHNEQFF
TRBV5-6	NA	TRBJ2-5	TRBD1	TGTGCCAGCAGCTTTATCAGGGACAGCCAAGAGACCCAGTACTTC	CASSFIRDSQETQYF
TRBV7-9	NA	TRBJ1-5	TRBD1	TGTGCCAGCAGCCGGACAGGGGATCAGCCCCAGCATTTT	CASSRTGDQPQHF